Shown below are 4 T cell receptor beta chains from a single sample sequenced in a study of blood T cell repertoires in COVID-19. Profiled with immunoSEQ multiplex PCR; TCRdb holds only in-frame clones, not every one. The sample lists around 290,000 clones, 70% to 90% occurring once. Sequencing was done on a sample of PBMCs or T cells enriched from blood (not recorded which). All receptors come from a young woman who had recovered from COVID-19.

This chain uses TRBV10-3 with TRBJ2-5; D gene uncertain. The CDR3 has 12 amino acids. Germline-derived CDR1 and CDR2 are ENHRY and SYGVKD. V lost 8 bases to trimming and J lost 7 bases, with 14 bases between them. The CDR3 region has the DNA TGTGCCATCGGGTTAGCCGGCGCGACCCAGTACTTC. It is translated as CAIGLAGATQYF.

This clone has just one count. The chain uses TRBV4-1 and TRBJ1-4, with TRBD1 matching over 8 bases. Germline V gives CDR1 MGHRA, CDR2 YSYEKL. After removal of 0 bases from V and 10 bases from J, the junction contained 13 bases not matched to a gene. The CDR3 consists of 17 residues. CDR3: CASSQDEGTRGRAKLFF. CDR3 bases: TGCGCCAGCAGCCAAGATGAAGGAACCAGGGGGCGTGCAAAACTGTTTTTT.

The J gene is TRBJ2-1, the V gene TRBV7-6; TRBD2 aligns across 9 bases. CDR3 length: 19 residues. Per the germline V gene, CDR1 is SGHVS and CDR2 is FNYEAQ. V lost 5 bases, J lost 0 bases, and 14 bases stayed unmatched. The CDR3 spells CASSRPEIIAGDSYNEQFF. Written as DNA, the CDR3 is TGTGCCAGCAGCCGACCTGAAATTATAGCGGGAGACTCCTACAATGAGCAGTTCTTC.

CDR3 nucleotides: TGTGCCAGCAGTCCTCCAGTTACTATTAACTGGGGGCGAGGGGGCTACACCTTC. It encodes CASSPPVTINWGRGGYTF. The chain employs TRBV6-6 and TRBJ1-2; perhaps TRBD1 as D (6 bases). V lost 5 bases and J 8 bases, leaving 30 bases between the germline ends. The CDR3 contains 18 residues. Germline values: CDR1 MNHNY, CDR2 SVGAGI (reference sequence).